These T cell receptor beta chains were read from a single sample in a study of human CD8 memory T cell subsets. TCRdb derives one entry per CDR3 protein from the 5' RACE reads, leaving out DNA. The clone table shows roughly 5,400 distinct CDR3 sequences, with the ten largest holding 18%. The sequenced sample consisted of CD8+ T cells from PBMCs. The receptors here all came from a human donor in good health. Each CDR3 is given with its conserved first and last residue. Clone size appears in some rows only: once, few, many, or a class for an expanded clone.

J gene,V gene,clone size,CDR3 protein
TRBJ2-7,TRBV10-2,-,CASSEEKLGSYEQYF
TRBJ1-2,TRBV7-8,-,CASSLGEAGTSYGYTF
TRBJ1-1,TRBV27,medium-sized,CASSRGTEAFF
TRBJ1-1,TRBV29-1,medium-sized,CSVEEGGWIKTEAFF
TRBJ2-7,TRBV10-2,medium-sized,CASSAGLDYEQYF
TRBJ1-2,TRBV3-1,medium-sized,CASSQGGQGLYGYTF
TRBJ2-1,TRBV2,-,CASWGTSVYNEQFF
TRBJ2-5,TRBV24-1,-,CATSEGTSGKETQYF
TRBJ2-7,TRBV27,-,CASSPSPSGAEQYF
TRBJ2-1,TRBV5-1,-,CASSSTVGQGQFF
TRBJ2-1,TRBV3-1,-,CASSPHPPSGGITYNEQFF
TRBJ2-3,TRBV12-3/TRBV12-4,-,CASSSEQTQYF
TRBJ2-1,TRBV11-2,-,CASSLFAAGRNEQFF
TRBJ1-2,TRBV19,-,CASTLSDLPNGYTF
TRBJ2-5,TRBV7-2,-,CASSATSGRAGETQYF
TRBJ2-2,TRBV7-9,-,CASSARTGGRNTGELFF
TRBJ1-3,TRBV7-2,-,CASSHPWDKAGNTIYF
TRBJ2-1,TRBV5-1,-,CASSPFSGTSGNEQFF
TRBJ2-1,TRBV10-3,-,CAISELGGGASYNEQFF
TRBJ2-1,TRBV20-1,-,CSARDPLRGGDEQFF
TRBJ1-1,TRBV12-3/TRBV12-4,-,CASSLPGANTEAFF
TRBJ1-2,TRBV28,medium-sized,CASRVPRGIDYGYTF
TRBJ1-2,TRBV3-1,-,CASMGDNYGYTF
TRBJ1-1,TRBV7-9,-,CASSLASGAEAFF
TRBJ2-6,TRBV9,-,CASSLSSGANVLTF
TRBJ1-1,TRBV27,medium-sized,CASSRLGESNTEAFF
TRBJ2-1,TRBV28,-,CASRPRDFWDNEQFF
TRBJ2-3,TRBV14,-,CASSQLTGDSDTDTQYF
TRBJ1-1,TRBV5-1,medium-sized,CAGRESSNTEAFF
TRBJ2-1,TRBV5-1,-,CASSLDSSYNEQFF
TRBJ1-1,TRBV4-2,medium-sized,CASSQDDQGPEAFF